This T cell receptor (beta chain) appears in the sequencing data of a study of blood T cell repertoires in COVID-19. As for the study in general: Acute and convalescent COVID-19 samples came from the United States, Italy and Spain.

Per the authors' pipeline: Reference gene primer amplification gave estimated nucleated cell counts. Sequenced by immunoSEQ multiplex PCR; TCRdb stores in-frame clones only, minus some. V, J and clone size reflect that table, while D and trimming were determined from the DNA. The sample carries 100,000 to 150,000 clones, around nine tenths recorded once. Sequencing used peripheral blood. The sequence was collected from a man aged 45-65 years with acute or convalescent COVID-19.

CDR3 DNA: TGTGCCTGGGCGGACAGATCCTTTATGAACACTGAAGCTTTCTTT. This sequence encodes CAWADRSFMNTEAFF. The chain joins TRBV30 to TRBJ1-1; D may be TRBD1 (6 bases). Germline CDR1 reads GTSNPN; CDR2 reads SVGIG (reference sequence). V was pared by 5 bases and J by 0 bases, with 16 bases between. There are 15 residues in the CDR3.